The clone carrying this T cell receptor (beta chain) was detected a few times. These data come from a study of shared clonotypes between healthy human individuals. The CDR3 is made up of 13 amino acids. The germline V gene has CDR1 MNHNS and CDR2 SASEGT. V shed 5 bases and J shed 2 bases, with 10 bases lying between them. At deep level, the assay was performed. Profiled with immunoSEQ multiplex PCR; TCRdb holds only in-frame clones, not every one. The table has 300,000 to 400,000 clones, about 73% seen once. Specimen: memory CD4+ T cells sorted from blood. The subset: CD45RA-negative fraction. This receptor was taken from a man aged 25 to 40 in good health. J is TRBJ2-7 and V is TRBV6-1; D is unresolved. The chain's CDR3 is CASSNGLTYEQYF. The CDR3 nucleotides are TGTGCCAGCAGTAATGGTCTAACCTACGAGCAGTACTTC.